These T cell receptor beta chains were read from a single sample in a study of control samples from healthy donors and cancer patients. Using immunoSEQ multiplex PCR, the repertoire was profiled, and TCRdb retains in-frame clones only, with some absent. The sample holds around 130,000 clones, about 89% seen once. Sample: blood. The receptors originated from a man aged 50-59 years in good health. CDR3s include the opening cysteine and the closing phenylalanine or tryptophan. A D gene is named only where the DNA matches it firmly. Size is omitted from some rows. Given values are once, few, many or a class for expanded clones.

D | J | size | V | CDR3 | DNA
TRBD2 | TRBJ2-1 | . | TRBV15 | CATSIGLASYNEQFF | TGTGCCACCAGCATTGGACTAGCCTCCTACAATGAGCAGTTCTTC
TRBD1 | TRBJ2-1 | . | TRBV19 | CASSTSGTGGYNEQFF | TGTGCCAGTAGTACCTCCGGGACAGGGGGTTACAATGAGCAGTTCTTC
. | TRBJ1-2 | few | TRBV25-1 | CASSVNSYGYTF | TGTGCCAGCAGTGTTAACAGTTATGGCTACACCTTC
. | TRBJ1-1 | once | TRBV4-3 | CASSQDRGSFTEAFF | TGCGCCAGCAGCCAAGATCGAGGATCATTCACTGAAGCTTTCTTT
. | TRBJ2-1 | few | TRBV29-1 | CSVGTVRSEQFF | TGCAGCGTTGGGACAGTAAGGAGTGAGCAGTTCTTC
TRBD2 | TRBJ2-1 | . | TRBV3-1/TRBV3-2 | CASSQDWGSSGGVSYNEQFF | TGTGCCAGCAGCCAAGATTGGGGTTCTAGCGGGGGCGTCTCCTACAATGAGCAGTTCTTC
TRBD1 | TRBJ1-4 | . | TRBV18 | CASSPGQGSNEKLFF | TGTGCCAGCTCCCCCGGACAGGGCAGTAATGAAAAACTGTTTTTT
. | TRBJ1-4 | . | TRBV2 | CASRSSRQKWATNEKLFF | TGTGCCAGCAGATCTTCCCGACAGAAGTGGGCAACTAATGAAAAACTGTTTTTT
. | TRBJ1-5 | . | TRBV4-1 | CASSQQGAWGQPQHF | TGCGCCAGCAGCCAACAGGGCGCGTGGGGTCAGCCCCAGCATTTT
. | TRBJ2-2 | once | TRBV6-6 | CASSVQQGDTGELFF | TGTGCCAGCAGTGTGCAGCAGGGAGACACCGGGGAGCTGTTTTTT
. | TRBJ1-5 | . | TRBV5-1 | CASSLWGYSNQPQHF | TGCGCCAGCAGCTTATGGGGTTATAGCAATCAGCCCCAGCATTTT
. | TRBJ1-6 | . | TRBV5-1 | CASSLGSSSYNSPLHF | TGCGCCAGCAGCTTGGGGAGCAGCTCCTATAATTCACCCCTCCACTTT
TRBD2 | TRBJ2-4 | . | TRBV4-1 | CASSQVGTSGKNIQYF | TGCGCCAGCAGCCAAGTAGGGACTAGCGGGAAAAACATTCAGTACTTC
TRBD1 | TRBJ1-1 | . | TRBV25-1 | CASRPTGATEAFF | TGTGCCAGCAGACCCACAGGGGCCACTGAAGCTTTCTTT
TRBD1 | TRBJ2-3 | . | TRBV11-2 | CASSLTGALPDTQYF | TGTGCCAGCAGTCTGACAGGGGCCTTACCAGATACGCAGTATTTT
TRBD2 | TRBJ2-1 | . | TRBV19 | CASREGTSGDTYNEQFF | TGTGCCAGTAGGGAGGGGACTAGCGGGGACACCTACAATGAGCAGTTCTTC
. | TRBJ1-1 | . | TRBV19 | CASSIAGTSTEAFF | TGTGCCAGTAGTATTGCCGGGACATCCACTGAAGCTTTCTTT
. | TRBJ2-5 | . | TRBV2 | CASSERSVGAKTQYF | TGTGCCAGCAGTGAACGCAGTGTCGGGGCGAAGACCCAGTACTTC